The rows below give T cell receptor beta chains drawn from one sample of a study of T cells expressing NK-cell markers. TCRdb reprocessed the 5' RACE reads and keeps a single row for each CDR3 protein, giving no DNA. The listing records 250,000 to 300,000 distinct CDR3 sequences. The sample comprised blood T cells: a sorted CD56 or NKG2C T cell subset, CD4+ or CD8+ T cells, or bulk PBMC T cells (not recorded which). The receptors originated from a woman between 18 and 70 years old in good health. CDR3s include the opening cysteine and the closing phenylalanine or tryptophan.

CASSALASDTGELFF | TRBJ2-2 | TRBV5-1
CSAREIRPTSGRADEQFF | TRBJ2-1 | TRBV20-1
CASSLKGQGTSDYGYTF | TRBJ1-2 | TRBV5-1
CASSLTSGMYDTQYF | TRBJ2-3 | TRBV5-4
CASSFLASGTDTQYF | TRBJ2-3 | TRBV5-1
CATSRGLAGPNEQFF | TRBJ2-1 | TRBV15
CASSFGSGGPGEQFF | TRBJ2-1 | TRBV5-1
CASSRPGGATDTQYF | TRBJ2-3 | TRBV7-2
CASSPGLAGFQETQYF | TRBJ2-5 | TRBV5-1
CASSLGRQNQPQHF | TRBJ1-5 | TRBV3-1
CASTRHRGGETQYF | TRBJ2-5 | TRBV6-1
CASSLGTGDYYEQYF | TRBJ2-7 | TRBV7-2
CATSDQYAYEQYF | TRBJ2-7 | TRBV24-1
CSLYLGGRETQYF | TRBJ2-5 | TRBV29-1
CASSPRASGLYNEQFF | TRBJ2-1 | TRBV5-1
CASTPFSGGSTDTQYF | TRBJ2-3 | TRBV6-1
CASSGQGDKNIQYF | TRBJ2-4 | TRBV2
CASSSDKNPYEQYF | TRBJ2-7 | TRBV7-9
CASIGTSLSTDTQYF | TRBJ2-3 | TRBV7-2
CATSIGTSGGDEQFF | TRBJ2-1 | TRBV24-1